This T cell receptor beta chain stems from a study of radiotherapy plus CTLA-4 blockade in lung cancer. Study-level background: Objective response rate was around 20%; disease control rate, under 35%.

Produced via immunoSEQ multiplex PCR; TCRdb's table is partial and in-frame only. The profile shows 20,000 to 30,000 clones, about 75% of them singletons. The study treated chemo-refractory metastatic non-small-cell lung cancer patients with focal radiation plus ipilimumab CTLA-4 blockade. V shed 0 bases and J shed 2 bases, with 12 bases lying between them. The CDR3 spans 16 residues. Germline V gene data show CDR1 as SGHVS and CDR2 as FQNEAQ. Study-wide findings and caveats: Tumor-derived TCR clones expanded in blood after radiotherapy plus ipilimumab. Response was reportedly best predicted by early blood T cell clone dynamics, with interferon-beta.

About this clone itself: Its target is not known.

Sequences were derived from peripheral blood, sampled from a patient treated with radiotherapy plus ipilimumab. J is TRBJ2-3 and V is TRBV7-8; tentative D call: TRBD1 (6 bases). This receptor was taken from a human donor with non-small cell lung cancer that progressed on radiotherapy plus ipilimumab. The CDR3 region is CASSLAAQGNTDTQYF. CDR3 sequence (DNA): TGTGCCAGCAGCTTAGCAGCACAGGGCAACACAGATACGCAGTATTTT. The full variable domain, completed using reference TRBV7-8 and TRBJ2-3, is GAGVSQSPRYKVAKRGQDVALRCDPISGHVSLFWYQQALGQGPEFLTYFQNEAQLDKSGLPSDRFFAERPEGSVSTLKIQRTQQEDSAVYLCASSLAAQGNTDTQYFGPGTRLTVL.